A selection of T cell receptor beta chains follows, all from one sample in a study of T cell repertoires in cytomegalovirus infection. The antigens these receptors bind are not known. TCRdb analysed the reads with MiXCR anew, one entry per CDR3 protein. The table lists around 430,000 distinct CDR3 sequences, roughly 46% of them singletons. The specimen comprised cultured PBMCs, sampled from culture after CMV antigen stimulation. The source is a human donor in good health (CMV status not recorded). Some clones in this sample may be carry-over from other donors' samples. Each CDR3 is given with its conserved first and last residue. A D gene is named only where the DNA matches it firmly. Size is stated for part of the rows, as once, few or many counts, or as a class when the clone is expanded.

>TRBD1|NA|13|TRBV7-4|TRBJ1-1
TGTGCCAGCAGCTTGGGACAGGGGTATATGGCTTTCTTT
CASSLGQGYMAFF
>NA|NA|14|TRBV5-1|TRBJ1-1
TGCGCCAGCAGCTCGATGGGTCAGGGCGCCGAAGCTTTCTTT
CASSSMGQGAEAFF
>NA|NA|13|TRBV19|TRBJ1-5
TGTGCCAGTAGTATTTTGGGAGGGCAGCCCCAGCATTTT
CASSILGGQPQHF
>NA|NA|15|TRBV9|TRBJ1-6
TGTGCCAGCAGCGAGAGCCCGGGAGGGCCCTCACCCCTCCACTTT
CASSESPGGPSPLHF
>TRBD1|NA|16|TRBV19|TRBJ1-4
TGTGCCAGTAGTACCCTGCTGGACAGGGGGGTTGAAAAACTGTTTTTT
CASSTLLDRGVEKLFF
>NA|many|15|TRBV7-2|TRBJ2-2
TGTGCCAGCAGCTTAGCGTGGATGCTGGGAGGGGAGCTGTTTTTT
CASSLAWMLGGELFF
>TRBD1|few|15|TRBV7-6|TRBJ2-1
TGTGCCAGCAGCTTCGCGCAGGGGGTTTACAATGAGCAGTTCTTC
CASSFAQGVYNEQFF
>NA|NA|13|TRBV29-1|TRBJ2-7
TGCAGCGTTGAAAGTTTCGGGAACTACGAGCAGTACTTC
CSVESFGNYEQYF
>TRBD1|NA|15|TRBV20-1|TRBJ2-3
TGCAGTGCTAGAGATAGGAGACAGGGTACAGATACGCAGTATTTT
CSARDRRQGTDTQYF
>NA|few|15|TRBV12-3/TRBV12-4|TRBJ2-1
TGTGCCAGCAGTCCACAGGGACGGGCGGGCAATGAGCAGTTCTTC
CASSPQGRAGNEQFF
>NA|many|16|TRBV7-2|TRBJ1-4
TGTGCCAGCAGCTTGGACCCACCAGCAACTAATGAAAAACTGTTTTTT
CASSLDPPATNEKLFF
>NA|NA|14|TRBV11-2|TRBJ2-7
TGTGCCAGCAGCTCGGGACTCCCTGAGAACGAGCAGTACTTC
CASSSGLPENEQYF
>NA|many|13|TRBV7-2|TRBJ1-1
TGTGCCAGCAGCTTAAGGCTGAACACTGAAGCTTTCTTT
CASSLRLNTEAFF
>TRBD1|few|12|TRBV19|TRBJ2-7
TGTGCCAGTAGAGGGGGCCCCTACGAGCAGTACTTC
CASRGGPYEQYF
>NA|few|14|TRBV6-1|TRBJ2-7
TGTGCCAGCAGTGAACACAGGACAGCCTACGAGCAGTACTTC
CASSEHRTAYEQYF
>NA|NA|14|TRBV2|TRBJ1-5
TGTGCCAGCAGTGTAGGGGGGGCGACTCAGCCCCAGCATTTT
CASSVGGATQPQHF
>TRBD1|NA|15|TRBV14|TRBJ2-7
TGTGCCAGCAGCCAAGAAGACAGGGGTAGATACGAGCAGTACTTC
CASSQEDRGRYEQYF
>TRBD2|few|20|TRBV6-2/TRBV6-3|TRBJ2-1
TGTGCCAGCAGTTCCATCAAAAGTCCGGGACTAGCGGGGGGCCGAGATGAGCAGTTCTTC
CASSSIKSPGLAGGRDEQFF
>NA|NA|13|TRBV10-3|TRBJ2-1
TGTGCCCTCAGAGGGAACTCCGTCGGCGAGCAGTTCTTC
CALRGNSVGEQFF
>NA|NA|13|TRBV7-2|TRBJ2-5
TGTGCCAGCAGCTTACGACAGAAAGAGACCCAGTACTTC
CASSLRQKETQYF
>NA|NA|15|TRBV7-4|TRBJ1-2
TGTGCCAGCAGCCTCATGCAGGATGTCAGCTATGGCTACACCTTC
CASSLMQDVSYGYTF
>NA|few|13|TRBV11-2|TRBJ1-5
TGTGCCAGCAGCTTAGATCTCGGCCAGCCCCAGCATTTT
CASSLDLGQPQHF
>NA|few|14|TRBV7-6|TRBJ1-2
TGTGCCAGCAGCTTAGAGGCAGGGACGGAGGGCTACACCTTC
CASSLEAGTEGYTF
>NA|NA|13|TRBV27|TRBJ1-3
TGTGCCAGCAGCCGCGAGGGTGGAAACACCATATATTTT
CASSREGGNTIYF
>TRBD1|few|13|TRBV6-2/TRBV6-3|TRBJ2-1
TGTGCCAGCAGTCAGGGGACAGCCGGCGAGCAGTTCTTC
CASSQGTAGEQFF
>TRBD2|few|15|TRBV6-5|TRBJ2-5
TGTGCCAGCAGTTACCAGCGGGAGGGCCTTGAGACCCAGTACTTC
CASSYQREGLETQYF
>NA|few|15|TRBV7-2|TRBJ2-1
TGTGCCAGCAGAGCTCCCGGGTCCTCCTACAATGAGCAGTTCTTC
CASRAPGSSYNEQFF
>NA|NA|15|TRBV15|TRBJ2-3
TGTGCCACCAGCAGAGATCGGGGGGCGACTGATACGCAGTATTTT
CATSRDRGATDTQYF
>NA|once|14|TRBV6-2/TRBV6-3|TRBJ2-7
TGTGCCAGCAGTTTGCTCGTCAGTTACTACGAGCAGTACTTC
CASSLLVSYYEQYF
>NA|NA|17|TRBV6-6|TRBJ1-6
TGTGCCAGCAGTTACGCGCCGATTACTGGGGCCGGCTCACCCCTCCACTTT
CASSYAPITGAGSPLHF
>NA|few|11|TRBV20-1|TRBJ2-1
TGCAGTGCTAGAGATCGGTTTGAGCAGTTCTTC
CSARDRFEQFF
>TRBD2|few|13|TRBV7-6|TRBJ2-1
TGTGCCAGCAGCTTCGGCGGGAGGGCTGAGCAGTTCTTC
CASSFGGRAEQFF
>NA|NA|13|TRBV20-1|TRBJ1-5
TGCAGTGCTAGAGAACCAAACTCTTGGCCCCAGCATTTT
CSAREPNSWPQHF
>NA|once|15|TRBV5-4|TRBJ2-1
TGTGCCAGCAGCTTGGGCAGGGAAAGCTACAATGAGCAGTTCTTC
CASSLGRESYNEQFF
>TRBD1|few|14|TRBV7-9|TRBJ1-4
TGTGCCAGCAGCCACCGGGACAGGGAGGTGAAACTGTTTTTT
CASSHRDREVKLFF
>NA|few|13|TRBV12-3/TRBV12-4|TRBJ2-1
TGTGCCAGCAGGCATACTAGTTTCCATGAGCAGTTCTTC
CASRHTSFHEQFF
>NA|few|14|TRBV2|TRBJ2-4
TGTGCCAGCAGGTCGGGGCTAGCCAAAAACATTCAGTACTTC
CASRSGLAKNIQYF
>TRBD1|NA|16|TRBV20-1|TRBJ1-5
TGCAGTGCCTCACAGGGGAAGGGGTATAGCAATCAGCCCCAGCATTTT
CSASQGKGYSNQPQHF
>NA|NA|13|TRBV24-1|TRBJ1-5
TGTGCCACCAATTTCGGAAAAAATCAGCCCCAGCATTTT
CATNFGKNQPQHF
>TRBD1|many|15|TRBV7-6|TRBJ1-1
TGTGCCAGCAGCCCCGGACAGGGGATGAACACTGAAGCTTTCTTT
CASSPGQGMNTEAFF
>NA|NA|15|TRBV4-1|TRBJ2-3
TGCGCCAGCAGCCCCCGTAGGGCCCTCGCAGATACGCAGTATTTT
CASSPRRALADTQYF
>NA|NA|12|TRBV28|TRBJ2-3
TGTGCCAGCAGTAGGATTCGGGATACGCAGTATTTT
CASSRIRDTQYF
>NA|NA|13|TRBV7-2|TRBJ1-5
TGTGCCAGCAGCTTACGGAACAATCAGCCCCAGCATTTT
CASSLRNNQPQHF
>TRBD1|few|15|TRBV11-2|TRBJ1-1
TGTGCCAGCAGCTTAGATCGGGACAGGGCCTATGAAGCTTTCTTT
CASSLDRDRAYEAFF
>TRBD1|NA|14|TRBV20-1|TRBJ2-7
TGCAGTGCTAGAGCCCGGGACAGCTCCTACGAGCAGTACTTC
CSARARDSSYEQYF
>TRBD1|NA|16|TRBV7-2|TRBJ1-6
TGTGCCAGCAGCAGCCGGGGACAGGTCTATAATTCACCCCTCCACTTT
CASSSRGQVYNSPLHF
>NA|few|15|TRBV7-9|TRBJ1-2
TGTGCCAGCATCCAAAGCCCAGGGGATGGGTATGGCTACACCTTC
CASIQSPGDGYGYTF
>TRBD1|NA|15|TRBV12-3/TRBV12-4|TRBJ2-2
TGTGCCAGCAGTTTCGGGACAGGGCCAACCGGGGAGCTGTTTTTT
CASSFGTGPTGELFF